The 25 T cell receptor beta chains given below trace back to one sample, sequenced in a study of long-term antiretroviral therapy in people with HIV. The assay used was immunoSEQ (version v3.0), run at survey level. Sequencing used immunoSEQ multiplex PCR; TCRdb keeps in-frame clones, though not all of them. Altogether tens of thousands of clones are present, around four fifths being singletons, with the ten largest covering approximately 8.2%. Sequencing used unsorted PBMCs, obtained 1.2 years after starting antiretroviral therapy. All receptors derive from a woman between 35 and 50 years old with HIV.

The CDR3 coding sequence is TGCGCCAGCAGCCCGAGGGGCGATACGCAGTATTTT. Translating it yields CASSPRGDTQYF. The V call is TRBV5-1, the J call TRBJ2-3; D tentatively reads TRBD1 or TRBD2 (5 bases each). V was cut by 4 bases and J by 6 bases, with 9 bases left in between. Looked up from germline, CDR1 is SGHRS and CDR2 is YFSETQ. The CDR3 runs to 12 residues.

This chain uses TRBV10-3 with TRBJ1-3, with 7 bases fitting TRBD1. V trimming: 8 bases; J trimming: 0 bases; junction bases outside the gene matches: 1. Germline V CDR1 and CDR2: ENHRY, SYGVKD. This CDR3 contains 13 residues. CDR3 sequence: CAISGGSGNTIYF. In DNA form, the CDR3 reads TGTGCCATCTCAGGGGGCTCTGGAAACACCATATATTTT.

CDR3 in DNA: TGTGCCAGCAGCCAAGATCTAGGGGCTAGCCACGAGCAGTACTTC. Protein product: CASSQDLGASHEQYF. The chain uses TRBV14 and TRBJ2-7; D is tentatively TRBD1 or TRBD2 (5 bases each). The V gene lost 0 bases and the J gene lost 5 bases, with 14 bases spanning the gap. Germline lookup yields CDR1 SGHDN and CDR2 FVKESK. The CDR3 has 15 residues.

The genes are TRBV7-2 and TRBJ2-2; TRBD2 aligns across 8 bases. This CDR3 has 13 amino acids. Per the germline V gene, CDR1 is SGHTA and CDR2 is FQGNSA. J gave up 8 bases and V 5 bases, and 4 bases lay outside the gene matches. The CDR3 DNA reads as TGTGCCAGCAGCCCAGCGGGAGTGGGGGAGCTGTTTTTT. Translated, it gives CASSPAGVGELFF.

The chain couples TRBV19 to TRBJ2-1; D gene unclear. Per germline, CDR1 LNHDA and CDR2 SQIVND (reference sequence). The CDR3 is 14 amino acids. Trimming took off 3 bases at V and 2 bases at J, with 8 bases between the two ends. CDR3 bases: TGTGCCAGTAGTATGTCCAACACCTACAATGAGCAGTTCTTC. It encodes CASSMSNTYNEQFF.

J is TRBJ2-1 and V is TRBV10-2; 8 nucleotides line up with TRBD2. The length of the CDR3 is 14 residues. The germline V gene encodes CDR1 WSHSY and CDR2 SAAADI. J gave up 6 bases and V 4 bases, and 5 bases lay outside the gene matches. The CDR3 is CASSGIAGPNEQFF. In DNA, the CDR3 is TGCGCCAGCAGTGGGATAGCGGGACCCAATGAGCAGTTCTTC.

The chain has TRBV12-1 and TRBJ2-1; TRBD1, as called in the table, went unchecked against the DNA. TRBV12-1 is shown as a pseudogene. The CDR3 extends over 16 amino acids. The CDR3 loop reads CASSSKQGAAYNEQFF. Written as DNA, the CDR3 is TGTGCCAGCAGCTCCAAACAGGGGGCAGCCTACAATGAGCAGTTCTTC.

This chain links TRBV6-1 with TRBJ2-7; 8 bases are shared with TRBD1. Germline V gives CDR1 MNHNS, CDR2 SASEGT. This CDR3 has 12 amino acids. Trimming cost V 4 bases and J 6 bases; bases outside gene matches: 2. CDR3 residues: CASSGTGSEQYF. Here the CDR3 DNA reads TGTGCCAGCAGTGGGACAGGGAGCGAGCAGTACTTC.

This chain joins TRBV5-6 and TRBJ2-1; D is perhaps TRBD1 (5 bases). This CDR3 has 16 amino acids. Per the germline V gene, CDR1 is SGHDT and CDR2 is YYEEEE. The V end was cut by 0 bases, the J end by 6 bases, with 16 bases between. The CDR3 loop reads CASSLEGYMGLNEQFF. The DNA for the CDR3 is TGTGCCAGCAGCTTGGAAGGTTATATGGGGCTCAATGAGCAGTTCTTC.

This clone has only a few counts. The CDR3 sequence: CASSLFTGTAIYEQYF. The DNA for the CDR3 is TGTGCCAGCAGCTTATTTACCGGGACAGCAATCTACGAGCAGTACTTC. The V gene is TRBV7-8, the J gene TRBJ2-7; 7 bases line up with TRBD1. The CDR3 covers 16 residues. Germline CDR1 and CDR2: SGHVS and FQNEAQ. J gave up 3 bases and V 2 bases, and 10 bases lay outside the gene matches.

The chain recombines TRBV7-9 with TRBJ2-3; D is unresolved. The germline gives CDR1 SEHNR, CDR2 FQNEAQ (reference sequence). Trimming pared 5 bases from V and 2 bases from J, leaving 11 bases between. The CDR3 contains 14 residues. The CDR3 DNA follows: TGTGCCAGCAGCCCCGATGGCGACACAGATACGCAGTATTTT. Amino acid sequence: CASSPDGDTDTQYF.

This sequence joins TRBV6-5 and TRBJ1-1; the D gene is possibly TRBD1 (5 bases). The V end lost 4 bases, the J end lost 2 bases, and 11 bases lay between the germline ends. The germline CDR1 and CDR2 sequences are MNHEY and SVGAGI. The CDR3 extends over 14 amino acids. In DNA, the CDR3 is TGTGCCAGCAGTTGGGGCAGGACTAACACTGAAGCTTTCTTT. Its protein is CASSWGRTNTEAFF.

The chain carries TRBV9 and TRBJ1-1; no clear D gene. Germline values: CDR1 SGDLS, CDR2 YYNGEE. Trimming pared 2 bases from V and 3 bases from J, leaving 14 bases between. The CDR3 totals 15 residues. The CDR3 is CASSVSGGIHTEAFF. The CDR3 DNA follows: TGTGCCAGCAGCGTTTCTGGAGGGATTCACACTGAAGCTTTCTTT.

In DNA form, the CDR3 reads TGTGCCATCAGTGCACCGACTAGCGGGAGGGCCCCCAATGAGCAGTTCTTC. Translation gives CAISAPTSGRAPNEQFF. The chain is built from TRBV10-3 and TRBJ2-1; 14 nucleotides agree with TRBD2. J gave up 6 bases and V 4 bases, and 8 bases lay outside the gene matches. Looked up from germline, CDR1 is ENHRY and CDR2 is SYGVKD. CDR3 length equals 17 residues.

The V call is TRBV7-8, the J call TRBJ2-1, with 8 bases identical to TRBD1. In germline, CDR1 is SGHVS, CDR2 FQNEAQ. The CDR3 covers 18 residues. The J segment lost 0 bases and the V segment lost 4 bases, leaving 11 bases of the junction unmatched. CDR3 sequence reads: CASSSLAGGRVSYNEQFF. As DNA, the CDR3 is TGTGCCAGCAGCTCATTGGCAGGGGGCAGGGTCTCCTACAATGAGCAGTTCTTC.

The V gene is TRBV28, the J gene TRBJ2-1, with D perhaps TRBD2 (6 bases). Germline CDR1 reads MDHEN; CDR2 reads SYDVKM. Trimming cost V 3 bases and J 7 bases, with 19 bases left between them. The CDR3 loop spans 16 amino acids. This CDR3 reads CASSFDGSLLGNEQFF. Written as DNA, the CDR3 is TGTGCCAGCAGTTTTGACGGGAGTCTATTGGGTAATGAGCAGTTCTTC.

The gene calls are TRBV5-1 and TRBJ2-7, with 14 bases matching TRBD2. This CDR3 spans 15 amino acids. V was clipped by 3 bases and J by 6 bases; unmatched bases: 5. CDR1 is SGHRS, CDR2 YFSETQ, per germline. The DNA for the CDR3 is TGCGCCAGCAGCTCACCTGGACTAGCGGGAGGCGAGCAGTACTTC. It encodes CASSSPGLAGGEQYF.

The rearrangement joins TRBV18 to TRBJ2-5; D might be TRBD1 (6 bases). Deletions cut 2 bases from V and 3 bases from J, with 7 bases between. Germline values: CDR1 KGHSH, CDR2 LQKENI. The CDR3 is 13 amino acids. The CDR3 region is CASSPGQKETQYF. Here the CDR3 DNA reads TGTGCCAGCTCACCAGGACAGAAAGAGACCCAGTACTTC.

In its sample, this clone was seen a few times. For the CDR3, the DNA is TGTGCCAGCAGTTACATACAGGCCTCTGGAAACACCATATATTTT. Encoded protein: CASSYIQASGNTIYF. This chain connects TRBV6-5 to TRBJ1-3; TRBD1 might be the D (5 bases). The CDR3 is 15 amino acids. Germline V gene data show CDR1 as MNHEY and CDR2 as SVGAGI. With 2 bases removed from V and 0 bases from J, the gap between germline ends came to 8 bases.

This clone was detected a few times. The chain uses TRBV6-5 and TRBJ1-3; perhaps TRBD1 as D (5 bases). Germline lookup yields CDR1 MNHEY and CDR2 SVGAGI. Trimming took off 6 bases at V and 2 bases at J, with 14 bases between the two ends. The CDR3 spans 15 residues. The CDR3 protein is CASREQQEPGNTIYF. CDR3 nucleotide sequence: TGTGCCAGCAGAGAACAACAGGAACCTGGAAACACCATATATTTT.

This sequence joins TRBV29-1 and TRBJ2-5; 7 bases map to TRBD2. The CDR3 sequence is 12 residues long. Germline assignment: CDR1 SQVTM and CDR2 ANQGSEA. Trimming took 4 bases from V and 5 from J; bases not matched to a gene: 4. CDR3 region: CSVASGGETQYF. The CDR3 coding sequence is TGCAGCGTTGCTAGCGGTGGGGAGACCCAGTACTTC. Looking up the rest from reference TRBV29-1 and TRBJ2-5 gives the full variable domain: SAVISQKPSRDICQRGTSLTIQCQVDSQVTMMFWYRQQPGQSLTLIATANQGSEATYESGFVIDKFPISRPNLTFSTLTVSNMSPEDSSIYLCSVASGGETQYFGPGTRLLVL.

The chain joins TRBV5-1 to TRBJ2-3; the match to TRBD2 covers 11 bases. Germline V gene sequence: CDR1 SGHRS, CDR2 YFSETQ. The V gene end was trimmed by 0 bases and the J gene end by 2 bases; junction bases not matched to a gene: 2. The CDR3 is 16 residues long. The CDR3 region is CASSLELAGVTDTQYF. DNA for the CDR3: TGCGCCAGCAGCTTGGAACTAGCGGGAGTCACAGATACGCAGTATTTT.

The V gene is TRBV2, the J gene TRBJ1-1; 8 nucleotides align to TRBD1. The CDR3 has 14 amino acids. Germline trimming cut 4 bases from V and 3 bases from J; bases unmatched to any gene: 4. The germline gives CDR1 SNHLY, CDR2 FYNNEI. CDR3 DNA: TGTGCCAGCAGTGTACAGACAGGGGACACTGAAGCTTTCTTT. This sequence encodes CASSVQTGDTEAFF. The full variable domain, in which reference TRBV2 and TRBJ1-1 provide the parts outside the CDR3, is EPEVTQTPSHQVTQMGQEVILRCVPISNHLYFYWYRQILGQKVEFLVSFYNNEISEKSEIFDDQFSVERPDGSNFTLKIRSTKLEDSAMYFCASSVQTGDTEAFFGQGTRLTVV.

The genes are TRBV4-1 and TRBJ2-1; 7 bases align to TRBD2. V shed 5 bases, J shed 0 bases, and the junction held 7 bases outside the gene matches. The CDR3 has 16 residues. Looked up from germline, CDR1 is MGHRA and CDR2 is YSYEKL. The CDR3 DNA is TGCGCCAGCAGCGTATTAGCGGGCAGCTCCTACAATGAGCAGTTCTTC. It is translated as CASSVLAGSSYNEQFF.

This chain connects TRBV9 to TRBJ1-1; the D is unclear. Germline values: CDR1 SGDLS, CDR2 YYNGEE. The CDR3 covers 12 residues. Trimming cost V 4 bases and J 4 bases, with 8 bases left between them. CDR3: CASSTSVTEAFF. The CDR3, as DNA: TGTGCCAGCAGCACAAGTGTCACTGAAGCTTTCTTT. Variable domain in full (rest from reference TRBV9 and TRBJ1-1): DSGVTQTPKHLITATGQRVTLRCSPRSGDLSVYWYQQSLDQGLQFLIQYYNGEERAKGNILERFSAQQFPDLHSELNLSSLELGDSALYFCASSTSVTEAFFGQGTRLTVV.